This T cell receptor (beta chain) was retrieved from a study of beta chain features in type 1 diabetes. Study results and caveats: Researchers cautioned that cDNA sequencing could over-represent cells with high TCR expression. Insertion counts at VDJ junctions were lower in type 1 diabetes patients, who also showed more deletions there. A closer apparent resemblance between naive, central memory and Treg TCRB repertoires was seen in patients than in healthy donors.

This clone was observed a few times. The antigen is unknown. Isolated RNA was reverse transcribed in full, so expressed TCRB transcripts were sequenced. About 3.57 million reads per sample were averaged for naive, central memory and regulatory samples. Clones were read by immunoSEQ multiplex PCR, and TCRdb kept only the in-frame ones, dropping some. The data contain 900,000 or so clones, roughly 15% of them seen just once; the ten biggest clones take up around 0.02%. The V gene's germline CDR1 is SGHTA and CDR2 FQGNSA. J was trimmed by 8 bases and V by 6 bases; bases with no gene match: 12. The CDR3 runs to 15 residues.

Sequencing input: naive CD4+ T cells from blood. The receptor was isolated from a woman in her late teens or twenties in good health. V is TRBV7-2 and J is TRBJ2-3; TRBD2 matches at 9 bases. CDR3 DNA sequence: TGTGCCAGCAGGGGCGGGGGTAGCGGGAGAGTTACGCAGTATTTT. It is translated as CASRGGGSGRVTQYF.